The rows below give T cell receptor beta chains drawn from one sample of a study of T cell responses to AZD1222 COVID-19 vaccine. The table came from immunoSEQ multiplex PCR; TCRdb's copy has only in-frame clones and leaves some out. The profile covers about 86,000 clones, with 88% appearing a single time and roughly an eighth taken by the ten largest. The material sequenced was peripheral blood, taken 28 days after the second AZD1222 dose. The receptors were sampled from an adult who received the AZD1222 COVID-19 vaccine. CDR3s include the opening cysteine and the closing phenylalanine or tryptophan. D genes are given only for firm matches. Only some rows state a clone size, as once, few, many or a class for expanded clones.

V	D	size	J	DNA	CDR3
TRBV6-1	-	-	TRBJ1-3	TGTGCCAGCAGTGAAGCTTTCTACACCGGAAACACCATATATTTT	CASSEAFYTGNTIYF
TRBV5-4	TRBD1	-	TRBJ2-2	TGTGCCAGCAGCTCCCGGGACAGGGTGACCGGGGAGCTGTTTTTT	CASSSRDRVTGELFF
TRBV2	-	once	TRBJ2-6	TGTGCCAGCAGTCGACTATCTGGGGCCAACGTCCTGACTTTC	CASSRLSGANVLTF
TRBV7-8	-	-	TRBJ2-7	TGTGCCAGCAGCAAACTAGCCTACGAGCAGTACTTC	CASSKLAYEQYF
TRBV9	-	few	TRBJ1-4	TGTGCCAGCAGCGTAGGGTCGGGAACTAATGAAAAACTGTTTTTT	CASSVGSGTNEKLFF
TRBV5-1	-	-	TRBJ2-3	TGCGCCAGCAGCCCCGGGGGCTCTAGCACAGATACGCAGTATTTT	CASSPGGSSTDTQYF
TRBV11-2	TRBD2	-	TRBJ2-1	TGTGCCAGCAGCGTTACTAGCGGTTACAATGAGCAGTTCTTC	CASSVTSGYNEQFF
TRBV7-9	-	-	TRBJ2-5	TGTGCCAGCAGCTTAGGCATGCAGCAGGAGACCCAGTACTTC	CASSLGMQQETQYF
TRBV6-1	-	-	TRBJ1-4	TGTGCCAGCAGTGAAAGGGGAAGGTCAGCTAATGAAAAACTGTTTTTT	CASSERGRSANEKLFF
TRBV6-2/TRBV6-3	TRBD2	-	TRBJ2-2	TGTGCCAGCAGTTACTCGAGCCTAGCGGGGGTCCCGAGCACCGGGGAGCTGTTTTTT	CASSYSSLAGVPSTGELFF
TRBV3-1/TRBV3-2	-	-	TRBJ2-7	TGTGCCAGCAGCCAATCTAGCGTCTACGAGCAGTACTTC	CASSQSSVYEQYF
TRBV28	TRBD1	-	TRBJ1-2	TGTGCCAGCAGTTTGGGACAGGGGGCTACCTATGGCTACACCTTC	CASSLGQGATYGYTF
TRBV19	-	-	TRBJ1-1	TGTGCCAGTAGTATAGATTCCCTGACAGCGAACACTGAAGCTTTCTTT	CASSIDSLTANTEAFF
TRBV6-5	-	-	TRBJ1-1	TGTGCCAGCAGTTACGGACAATGGAACACTGAAGCTTTCTTT	CASSYGQWNTEAFF
TRBV18	-	-	TRBJ2-3	TGTGCCAGCTCACCAAACCGGGGCCGCACAGATACGCAGTATTTT	CASSPNRGRTDTQYF
TRBV6-6	TRBD2	-	TRBJ2-7	TGTGCCAGCAATAGGATCGCGGGAGCGTCGTACGAGCAGTACTTC	CASNRIAGASYEQYF
TRBV5-1	TRBD1	-	TRBJ1-1	TGCGCCAGCAGTCCCGTCTACTCAGGGGGCGGTCAGGACACTGAAGCTTTCTTT	CASSPVYSGGGQDTEAFF
TRBV20-1	-	-	TRBJ2-5	TGCACTGGCACTAGATTGGGGACCCAGTACTTC	CTGTRLGTQYF
TRBV27	-	-	TRBJ2-3	TGTGCCAGCACCCCAATTGGGGGGAACACAGATACGCAGTATTTT	CASTPIGGNTDTQYF
TRBV5-1	TRBD1	-	TRBJ1-1	TGCGCCAGCTTCGGGACAGGGAACACTGAAGCTTTCTTT	CASFGTGNTEAFF
TRBV19	TRBD1	-	TRBJ2-1	TGTGCCAGTAGTAGACAGGGCGATTACAATGAGCAGTTCTTC	CASSRQGDYNEQFF
TRBV10-3	TRBD2	-	TRBJ2-1	TGTGCCATCAGTGGGGGGGAGGGGTCCAATGAGCAGTTCTTC	CAISGGEGSNEQFF
TRBV10-3	-	-	TRBJ2-1	TGTGCCATCAGTGAGTCGGCTAGCGTAGAGCAGTTCTTC	CAISESASVEQFF
TRBV3-1/TRBV3-2	-	-	TRBJ2-2	TGTGCCAGCAGCGCCCCGGGACAGAACACCGGGGAGCTGTTTTTT	CASSAPGQNTGELFF
TRBV19	TRBD1	-	TRBJ1-5	TGTGCCAGTAGTCCTAGACAGGGGCGACAGCCCCAGCATTTT	CASSPRQGRQPQHF
TRBV7-9	-	-	TRBJ2-2	TGTGCCAGCAGCTCCCCCTTGGCGGCAGGGGTCGGGGAGCTGTTTTTT	CASSSPLAAGVGELFF
TRBV11-3	-	-	TRBJ2-5	TGTGCCAGCAGCTTATTCGGGGCGGAAGAGACCCAGTACTTC	CASSLFGAEETQYF
TRBV3-1/TRBV3-2	-	-	TRBJ1-4	TGTGCCAGCAAGGAGGGTGCAACTAATGAAAAACTGTTTTTT	CASKEGATNEKLFF
TRBV6-5	-	-	TRBJ1-1	TGTGCCAGCGGGCCCTCTAGCTCTCTGAATGTCGCTTTCTTT	CASGPSSSLNVAFF
TRBV11-3	TRBD1	few	TRBJ1-4	TGTGCCAGCAGCTTACGGGGACAGGGTAATGAAAAACTGTTTTTT	CASSLRGQGNEKLFF
TRBV10-3	TRBD1	-	TRBJ1-4	TGTGCCACGGGACAGGGTGATTCAGGAACTAATGAAAAACTGTTTTTT	CATGQGDSGTNEKLFF
TRBV4-1	TRBD1	-	TRBJ1-5	TGCGCCAGCAGCCGGGGACAGGGAATTAACCCAAGCAATCAGCCCCAGCATTTT	CASSRGQGINPSNQPQHF
TRBV4-2	-	-	TRBJ2-7	TGTGCCAGCAGCCCAAAACTGGACGGGACCTACGAGCAGTACTTC	CASSPKLDGTYEQYF
TRBV9	-	-	TRBJ2-2	TGTGCCAGCTTAGGGCCGAACACCGGGGAGCTGTTTTTT	CASLGPNTGELFF
TRBV12-5	-	-	TRBJ2-1	TGTGCTAGTGGTTCGACTAGGCCCAGTGGGGGCTACAATGAGCAGTTCTTC	CASGSTRPSGGYNEQFF